This passage covers 23 T cell receptor beta chains from one sample sequenced in a study of T cell changes during pregnancy in multiple sclerosis. TCRdb's copy holds only in-frame clones and misses some; the assay was immunoSEQ multiplex PCR. The sample includes about 100,000 clones, 90% to 95% seen only once; the top ten take around 3.2%. The sequences come from peripheral blood, collected after pregnancy. Receptors were obtained from a female donor with multiple sclerosis, enrolled in a pregnancy study.

This chain connects TRBV7-2 to TRBJ2-1; D is unresolved. Looked up from germline, CDR1 is SGHTA and CDR2 is FQGNSA. This CDR3 has 12 residues. The V and J ends lost 6 bases and 9 bases respectively, with 12 bases between them. The CDR3 is CASSLSSSEQFF. DNA of the CDR3: TGTGCCAGCAGTCTCAGTTCCAGTGAGCAGTTCTTC.

V usage is TRBV5-1 and J usage is TRBJ2-1, with TRBD1 as a possible D gene (5 bases). The V gene lost 4 bases and the J gene lost 9 bases, with 11 bases spanning the gap. CDR1 SGHRS and CDR2 YFSETQ come from the germline V gene. This CDR3 comprises 12 residues. This chain's CDR3 is CASSADKIEQFF. CDR3 coding DNA: TGCGCCAGCAGCGCGGACAAAATTGAGCAGTTCTTC.

This sequence joins TRBV6-5 and TRBJ1-1, with D perhaps matching TRBD1 (6 bases). The CDR3 runs to 16 residues. Looked up from germline, CDR1 is MNHEY and CDR2 is SVGAGI. Trimming left V 2 bases short and J 5 bases short, with 18 bases between. The CDR3: CASSYVPQGRGTEAFF. CDR3 coding DNA: TGTGCCAGCAGTTACGTCCCACAGGGACGAGGGACTGAAGCTTTCTTT.

V usage is TRBV11-2 and J usage is TRBJ2-4; a weak D match, TRBD2 (6 bases). The CDR3 consists of 18 residues. In germline, CDR1 is SGHAT, CDR2 FQNNGV. V gave up 0 bases and J gave up 2 bases, with 17 bases separating them. This CDR3 reads CASSLDRRGMRTKNIQYF. CDR3 in DNA: TGTGCCAGCAGCTTAGATCGGAGGGGAATGAGAACCAAAAACATTCAGTACTTC.

The chain recombines TRBV5-4 with TRBJ2-5, with D possibly being TRBD1 (5 bases). The CDR3 sequence is 14 residues long. Trimming cost V 7 bases and J 4 bases, with 17 bases left between them. Germline CDR1 SGHNT, CDR2 YYREEE (reference sequence). In nucleotides, the CDR3 is TGTGCCAGCTCCCCCCTGACAGCCCCAGAGACCCAGTACTTC. Protein product: CASSPLTAPETQYF.

Written as DNA, the CDR3 is TGTGCCAGCAGTTTCGCCCTGGGGGGGGCCGGTGAAAAACTGTTTTTT. Translating it yields CASSFALGGAGEKLFF. The J gene is TRBJ1-4, the V gene TRBV5-8; TRBD1 might be the D (6 bases). This CDR3 has 16 residues. Trimming took off 5 bases at V and 7 bases at J, with 21 bases between the two ends. Germline CDR1 SGHTS, CDR2 YDEGEE.

The V call is TRBV6-5, the J call TRBJ2-1; 10 bases agree with TRBD1. The CDR3 is 14 amino acids. The trim removed 7 bases at V and 8 bases at J, leaving 8 bases unmatched. CDR1 MNHEY and CDR2 SVGAGI come from the germline V gene. The DNA for the CDR3 is TGTGCCAGCACCGCCGGGACAGGGGTTTATGAGCAGTTCTTC. The encoded protein is CASTAGTGVYEQFF.

The chain links TRBV5-6 to TRBJ2-7; tentatively, D is TRBD1 (5 bases). Per the germline V gene, CDR1 is SGHDT and CDR2 is YYEEEE. V lost 0 bases and J lost 2, with 12 bases in between. This CDR3 contains 15 residues. The CDR3 spells CASSLEGATAYEQYF. The DNA for the CDR3 is TGTGCCAGCAGCTTGGAAGGGGCAACCGCCTACGAGCAGTACTTC.

The V and J genes are TRBV7-2 and TRBJ1-3; maybe TRBD1 (5 bases). From germline, CDR1 is SGHTA and CDR2 FQGNSA. Trimming removed 1 base from V and 2 bases from J, with 18 bases in between. This CDR3 has 18 amino acids. CDR3 amino acids: CASSLEGTGRLTGNTIYF. CDR3 DNA sequence: TGTGCCAGCAGCTTAGAGGGGACTGGACGGCTTACTGGAAACACCATATATTTT.

The V and J genes are TRBV9 and TRBJ2-3, with TRBD1 identical over 9 bases. The V gene end was trimmed by 1 base and the J gene end by 2 bases; junction bases not matched to a gene: 5. Germline assignment: CDR1 SGDLS and CDR2 YYNGEE. The CDR3 consists of 16 residues. The CDR3 nucleotides are TGTGCCAGCAGCGTATACAGGGGGCTCGTCACAGATACGCAGTATTTT. It codes for CASSVYRGLVTDTQYF.

This chain links TRBV30 with TRBJ1-6; 7 bases match TRBD1. Germline V gene lookup returns CDR1 GTSNPN and CDR2 SVGIG (reference sequence). The CDR3 runs to 17 residues. V lost 0 bases to trimming and J lost 8 bases; unmatched junction nucleotides: 13. The CDR3 sequence: CAWSVLRSWQGDSPLHF. The CDR3 region has the DNA TGTGCCTGGAGTGTACTGCGGTCGTGGCAGGGGGATTCACCCCTCCACTTT.

The chain combines TRBV27 with TRBJ1-6; 10 bases are shared with TRBD1. CDR1 and CDR2 (germline): MNHEY, SMNVEV (reference sequence). Germline trimming cut 7 bases from V and 5 bases from J; bases unmatched to any gene: 8. There are 16 residues in the CDR3. CDR3 loop: CASTKTGGRDNSPLHF. Written as DNA, the CDR3 is TGTGCCAGCACCAAGACAGGGGGCCGGGATAATTCACCCCTCCACTTT.

CDR3 sequence (DNA): TGTGCCAGCAGCTTTTCCCAGGGTTCACCCCTCCACTTT. Translated, it gives CASSFSQGSPLHF. This chain joins TRBV7-3 and TRBJ1-6, with D possibly being TRBD1 (5 bases). The CDR3 has 13 amino acids. Trimming shortened V by 3 bases and J by 9 bases, and 9 bases separated the two germline ends. Germline V CDR1 and CDR2: SGHTA, FQGTGA. Variable domain in full (rest from reference TRBV7-3 and TRBJ1-6): GAGVSQTPSNKVTEKGKYVELRCDPISGHTALYWYRQSLGQGPEFLIYFQGTGAADDSGLPNDRFFAVRPEGSVSTLKIQRTERGDSAVYLCASSFSQGSPLHFGNGTRLTVT.

The CDR3 DNA sequence: TGTGCTAGTGGTTTGGTACAGGCTAGCGGGGGGGCCCCAGATACGCAGTATTTT. Protein product: CASGLVQASGGAPDTQYF. V is TRBV12-5 and J is TRBJ2-3, with 12 bases lining up with TRBD2. V lost 0 bases and J lost 4; bases outside the gene matches: 8. The germline CDR1 and CDR2 sequences are LGHNT and FRNRAP. The CDR3 length is 18 residues.

The CDR3 protein is CAISDAGNSLSPLHF. The CDR3 coding sequence is TGTGCCATCAGTGACGCCGGGAACTCCCTATCACCCCTCCACTTT. V and J are TRBV10-3 and TRBJ1-6; no reliable D call. Trimming took off 3 bases at V and 10 bases at J, with 16 bases between the two ends. Looked up from germline, CDR1 is ENHRY and CDR2 is SYGVKD. The CDR3 sequence is 15 residues long.

V usage is TRBV7-3 and J usage is TRBJ2-3; 9 positions agree with TRBD1. This CDR3 comprises 14 residues. Germline lookup yields CDR1 SGHTA and CDR2 FQGTGA. Losses at the gene ends were 5 bases for V and 6 bases for J; bases not matched to a gene: 6. As DNA, the CDR3 is TGTGCCAGCAGCATGACAGGGGGTATGGATACGCAGTATTTT. This sequence encodes CASSMTGGMDTQYF. The complete variable domain, with remaining parts taken from reference TRBV7-3 and TRBJ2-3, reads GAGVSQTPSNKVTEKGKYVELRCDPISGHTALYWYRQSLGQGPEFLIYFQGTGAADDSGLPNDRFFAVRPEGSVSTLKIQRTERGDSAVYLCASSMTGGMDTQYFGPGTRLTVL.

This clone was recorded only once. The J gene is TRBJ2-5, the V gene TRBV7-9; the match to TRBD1 covers 7 bases. Germline V gene lookup returns CDR1 SEHNR and CDR2 FQNEAQ (reference sequence). Trimming took 2 bases from V and 5 from J; bases not matched to a gene: 8. This CDR3 contains 15 residues. The CDR3: CASSLSRGYLETQYF. Written as DNA, the CDR3 is TGTGCCAGCAGCTTATCCAGGGGGTATCTGGAGACCCAGTACTTC.

The gene calls are TRBV6-1 and TRBJ1-1, with 9 bases that match TRBD1. The CDR3 is 15 amino acids. V was clipped by 5 bases and J by 0 bases; unmatched bases: 4. CDR1 MNHNS and CDR2 SASEGT come from the germline V gene. CDR3 nucleotides: TGTGCCAGCAGTAGGACAGGGGTAATGAACACTGAAGCTTTCTTT. It yields the protein CASSRTGVMNTEAFF.

This clone occurred once. The V call is TRBV6-1, the J call TRBJ2-7; 9 positions match TRBD2. Germline V gene data show CDR1 as MNHNS and CDR2 as SASEGT. Losses at the gene ends were 5 bases for V and 1 base for J; bases not matched to a gene: 6. The CDR3 length is 15 residues. In nucleotides, the CDR3 is TGTGCCAGCAGTAATCCGGGACTAGCATCCTACGAGCAGTACTTC. As protein: CASSNPGLASYEQYF.

CDR3 nucleotides: TGTGCCAGCTCTCGGGGAAACTCTGGAAACACCATATATTTT. It specifies CASSRGNSGNTIYF. The chain is built from TRBV28 and TRBJ1-3; D not resolved. The CDR3 length is 14 residues. Germline V lookup: CDR1 MDHEN, CDR2 SYDVKM. The V end was cut by 8 bases, the J end by 0 bases, with 11 bases between.

The rearrangement joins TRBV15 to TRBJ1-6; D is perhaps TRBD1 (6 bases). Germline assignment: CDR1 LNHNV and CDR2 YYDKDF (reference sequence). V was shortened by 9 bases and J by 7 bases, with 13 bases between the two germline ends. The CDR3 runs 13 residues. CDR3 in DNA: TGTGCCACGGCACAGGGTCGAAATTCACCCCTCCACTTT. This translates into CATAQGRNSPLHF.

The chain has TRBV7-2 and TRBJ1-1; 10 bases align to TRBD1. With 1 base clipped from V and 4 bases from J, the junction kept 9 bases outside the gene matches. The CDR3 has 17 residues. Germline V gene lookup returns CDR1 SGHTA and CDR2 FQGNSA. The CDR3 sequence is CASSLGWDRGGGTEAFF. CDR3 bases: TGTGCCAGCAGCTTAGGCTGGGACAGGGGAGGGGGCACTGAAGCTTTCTTT.

The V gene is TRBV19, the J gene TRBJ2-7; weak D call: TRBD1 (5 bases). The CDR3 has 15 amino acids. With 3 bases removed from V and 2 bases from J, the gap between germline ends came to 14 bases. Germline CDR1 LNHDA, CDR2 SQIVND (reference sequence). The DNA for the CDR3 is TGTGCCAGTAGTATCTCCCAGGGCGGCACCTACGAGCAGTACTTC. Its protein is CASSISQGGTYEQYF. The whole variable domain, remainder taken from reference TRBV19 and TRBJ2-7, is DGGITQSPKYLFRKEGQNVTLSCEQNLNHDAMYWYRQDPGQGLRLIYYSQIVNDFQKGDIAEGYSVSREKKESFPLTVTSAQKNPTAFYLCASSISQGGTYEQYFGPGTRLTVT.